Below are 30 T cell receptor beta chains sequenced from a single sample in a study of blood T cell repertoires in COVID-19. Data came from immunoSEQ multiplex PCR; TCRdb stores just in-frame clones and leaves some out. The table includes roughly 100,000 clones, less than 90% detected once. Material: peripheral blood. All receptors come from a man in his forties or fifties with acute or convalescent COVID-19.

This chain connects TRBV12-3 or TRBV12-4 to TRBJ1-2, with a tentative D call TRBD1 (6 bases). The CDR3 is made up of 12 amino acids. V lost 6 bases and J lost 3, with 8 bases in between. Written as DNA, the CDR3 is TGTGCCAGCAGACCAGGGGACTATGGCTACACCTTC. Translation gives CASRPGDYGYTF.

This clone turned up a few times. In nucleotides, the CDR3 is TGTGCCAGCAGCACCCTAGGGACTGTCAATCAGCCCCAGCATTTT. It codes for CASSTLGTVNQPQHF. The chain links TRBV28 to TRBJ1-5, with D perhaps matching TRBD1 (5 bases). Looked up from germline, CDR1 is MDHEN and CDR2 is SYDVKM. V was cut by 6 bases and J by 3 bases, with 15 bases left in between. This CDR3 is built from 15 residues.

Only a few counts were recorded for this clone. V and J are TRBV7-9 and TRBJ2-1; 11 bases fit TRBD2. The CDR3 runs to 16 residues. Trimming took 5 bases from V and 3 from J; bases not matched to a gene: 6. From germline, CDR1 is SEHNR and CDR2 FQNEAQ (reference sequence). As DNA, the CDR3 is TGTGCCAGCAGCCCGCTGACTAGCGGGAACTACAATGAGCAGTTCTTC. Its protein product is CASSPLTSGNYNEQFF.

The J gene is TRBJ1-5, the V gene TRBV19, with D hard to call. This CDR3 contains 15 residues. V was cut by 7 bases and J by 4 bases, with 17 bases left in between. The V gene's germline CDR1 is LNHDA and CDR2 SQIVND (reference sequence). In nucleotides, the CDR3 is TGTGCCAGTACCCCGACCGTTGGGAGGAATCAGCCCCAGCATTTT. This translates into CASTPTVGRNQPQHF.

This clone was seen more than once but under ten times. CDR3 coding DNA: TGTGCCAGTACGCAGGGAAATCAGCCCCAGCATTTT. It codes for CASTQGNQPQHF. The V and J genes are TRBV19 and TRBJ1-5, with D possibly matching TRBD1 (5 bases). The CDR3 is made up of 12 amino acids. The germline gives CDR1 LNHDA, CDR2 SQIVND (reference sequence). V was trimmed by 7 bases and J by 4 bases, leaving 8 bases between them.

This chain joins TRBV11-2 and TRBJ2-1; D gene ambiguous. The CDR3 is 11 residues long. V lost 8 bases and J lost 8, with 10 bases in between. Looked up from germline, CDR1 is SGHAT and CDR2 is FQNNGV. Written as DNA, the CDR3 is TGTGCCAGCTTAAGTAGCCATGAGCAGTTCTTC. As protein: CASLSSHEQFF.

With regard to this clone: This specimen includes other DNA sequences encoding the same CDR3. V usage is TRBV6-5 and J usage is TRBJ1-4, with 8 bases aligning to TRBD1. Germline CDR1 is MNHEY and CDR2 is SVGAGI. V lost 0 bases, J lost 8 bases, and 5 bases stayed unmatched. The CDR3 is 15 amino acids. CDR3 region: CASSYSRDRGEKLFF. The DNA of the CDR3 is TGTGCCAGCAGTTACTCGAGAGACAGGGGCGAAAAACTGTTTTTT.

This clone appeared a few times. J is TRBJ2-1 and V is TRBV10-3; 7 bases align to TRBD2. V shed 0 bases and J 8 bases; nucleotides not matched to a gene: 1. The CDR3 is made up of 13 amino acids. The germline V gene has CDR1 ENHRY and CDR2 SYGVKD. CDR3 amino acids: CAISESTSDEQFF. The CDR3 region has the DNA TGTGCCATCAGTGAGTCCACTAGCGATGAGCAGTTCTTC.

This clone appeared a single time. This CDR3 is CASSTGHSGNTIYF. For the CDR3, the DNA is TGTGCCAGTAGTACAGGGCACTCTGGAAACACCATATATTTT. V and J are TRBV19 and TRBJ1-3, with D tentatively TRBD1 (5 bases). Germline V gene data show CDR1 as LNHDA and CDR2 as SQIVND (reference sequence). The CDR3 runs 14 residues. V lost 4 bases to trimming and J lost 0 bases, with 7 bases between them. Complete variable domain (other parts from reference TRBV19 and TRBJ1-3): DGGITQSPKYLFRKEGQNVTLSCEQNLNHDAMYWYRQDPGQGLRLIYYSQIVNDFQKGDIAEGYSVSREKKESFPLTVTSAQKNPTAFYLCASSTGHSGNTIYFGEGSWLTVV.

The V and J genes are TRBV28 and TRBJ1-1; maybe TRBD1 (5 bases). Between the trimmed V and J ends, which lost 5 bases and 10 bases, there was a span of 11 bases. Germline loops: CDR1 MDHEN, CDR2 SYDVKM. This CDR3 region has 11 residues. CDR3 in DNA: TGTGCCAGCAGTACCAGGGTTCCAGCTTTCTTT. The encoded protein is CASSTRVPAFF.

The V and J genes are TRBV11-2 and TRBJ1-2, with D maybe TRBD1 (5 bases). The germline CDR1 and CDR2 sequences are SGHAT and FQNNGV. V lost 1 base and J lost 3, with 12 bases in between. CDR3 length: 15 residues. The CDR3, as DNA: TGTGCCAGCAGCTTAGGAAGGGGTAATTACTATGGCTACACCTTC. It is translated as CASSLGRGNYYGYTF.

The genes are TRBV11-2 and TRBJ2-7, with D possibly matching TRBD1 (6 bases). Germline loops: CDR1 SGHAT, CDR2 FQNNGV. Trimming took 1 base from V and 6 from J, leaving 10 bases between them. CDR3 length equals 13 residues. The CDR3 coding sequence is TGTGCCAGCAGCTTAGTTTCCAGGGGCGAGCAGTACTTC. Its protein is CASSLVSRGEQYF.

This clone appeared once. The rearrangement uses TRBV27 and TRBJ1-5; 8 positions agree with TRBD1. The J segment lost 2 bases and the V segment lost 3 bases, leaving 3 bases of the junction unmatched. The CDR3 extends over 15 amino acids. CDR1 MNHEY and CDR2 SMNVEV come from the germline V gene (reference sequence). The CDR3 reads CASSFGQGGNQPQHF. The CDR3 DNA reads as TGTGCCAGCAGTTTCGGACAGGGCGGCAATCAGCCCCAGCATTTT.

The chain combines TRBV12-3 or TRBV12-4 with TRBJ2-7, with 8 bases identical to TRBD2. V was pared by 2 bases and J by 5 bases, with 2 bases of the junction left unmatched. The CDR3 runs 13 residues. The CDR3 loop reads CASSLPGGHEQYF. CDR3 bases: TGTGCCAGCAGTTTACCGGGAGGGCACGAGCAGTACTTC.

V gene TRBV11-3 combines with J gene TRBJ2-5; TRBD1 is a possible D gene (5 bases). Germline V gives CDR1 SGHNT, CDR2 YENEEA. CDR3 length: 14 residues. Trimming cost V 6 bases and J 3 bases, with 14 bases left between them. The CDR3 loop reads CASRQTRVEETQYF. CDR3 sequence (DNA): TGTGCCAGCAGACAAACCAGGGTAGAAGAGACCCAGTACTTC.

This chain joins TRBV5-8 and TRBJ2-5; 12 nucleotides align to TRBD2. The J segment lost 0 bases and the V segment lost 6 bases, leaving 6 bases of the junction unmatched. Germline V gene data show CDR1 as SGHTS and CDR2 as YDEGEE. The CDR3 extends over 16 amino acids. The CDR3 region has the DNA TGTGCCAGCACCTCAGGACTAGCGGGGAACCAAGAGACCCAGTACTTC. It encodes CASTSGLAGNQETQYF.

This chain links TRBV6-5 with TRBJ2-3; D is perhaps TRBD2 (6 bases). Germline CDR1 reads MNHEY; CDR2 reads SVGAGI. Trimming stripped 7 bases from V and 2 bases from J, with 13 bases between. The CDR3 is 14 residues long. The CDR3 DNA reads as TGTGCCAGCAAGGGACTTCCGCCCACAGATACGCAGTATTTT. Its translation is CASKGLPPTDTQYF.

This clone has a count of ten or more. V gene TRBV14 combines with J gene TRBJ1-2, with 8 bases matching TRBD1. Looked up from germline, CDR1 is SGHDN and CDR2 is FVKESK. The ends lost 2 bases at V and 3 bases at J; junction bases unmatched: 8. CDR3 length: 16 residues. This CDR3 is CASSQPGTGRDYGYTF. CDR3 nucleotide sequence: TGTGCCAGCAGCCAACCCGGGACAGGCAGAGACTATGGCTACACCTTC.

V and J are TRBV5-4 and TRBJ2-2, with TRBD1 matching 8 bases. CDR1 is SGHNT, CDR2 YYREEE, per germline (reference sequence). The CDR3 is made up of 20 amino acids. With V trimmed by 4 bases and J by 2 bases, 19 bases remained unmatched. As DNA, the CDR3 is TGTGCCAGCAGCCCGCAATCAGCCCACCGGGACAGGATTAACACCGGGGAGCTGTTTTTT. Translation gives CASSPQSAHRDRINTGELFF.

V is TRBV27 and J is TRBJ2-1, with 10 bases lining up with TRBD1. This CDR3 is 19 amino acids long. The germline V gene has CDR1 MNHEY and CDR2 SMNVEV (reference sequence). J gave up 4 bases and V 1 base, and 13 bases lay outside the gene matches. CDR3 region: CASSLLAPGQGPPYNEQFF. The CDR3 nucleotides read TGTGCCAGCAGTTTATTAGCGCCGGGACAGGGGCCTCCTTACAATGAGCAGTTCTTC.

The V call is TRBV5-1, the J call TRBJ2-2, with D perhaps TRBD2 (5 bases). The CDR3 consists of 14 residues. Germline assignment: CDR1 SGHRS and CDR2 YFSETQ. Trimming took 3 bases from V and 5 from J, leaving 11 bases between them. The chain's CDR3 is CASSYSTGTGELFF. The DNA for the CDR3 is TGCGCCAGCAGCTACTCAACGGGAACCGGGGAGCTGTTTTTT.

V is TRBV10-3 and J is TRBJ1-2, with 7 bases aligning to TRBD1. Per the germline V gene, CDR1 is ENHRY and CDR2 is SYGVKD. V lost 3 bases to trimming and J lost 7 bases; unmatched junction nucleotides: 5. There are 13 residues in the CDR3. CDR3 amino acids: CAISENDRAGYTF. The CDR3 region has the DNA TGTGCCATCAGTGAAAACGACAGGGCTGGCTACACCTTC.

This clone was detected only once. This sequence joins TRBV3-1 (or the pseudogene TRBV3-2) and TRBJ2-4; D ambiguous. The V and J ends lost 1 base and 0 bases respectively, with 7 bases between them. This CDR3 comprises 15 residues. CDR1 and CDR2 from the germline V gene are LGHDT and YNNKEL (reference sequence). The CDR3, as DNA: TGTGCCAGCAGCCAAGCGAAGCTAGCCAAAAACATTCAGTACTTC. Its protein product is CASSQAKLAKNIQYF.

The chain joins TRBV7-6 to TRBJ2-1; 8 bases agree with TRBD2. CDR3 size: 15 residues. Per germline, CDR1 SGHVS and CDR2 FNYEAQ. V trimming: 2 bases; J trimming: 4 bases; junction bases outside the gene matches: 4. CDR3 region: CASSLSAGEYNEQFF. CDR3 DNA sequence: TGTGCCAGCAGCTTATCAGCGGGAGAGTACAATGAGCAGTTCTTC.

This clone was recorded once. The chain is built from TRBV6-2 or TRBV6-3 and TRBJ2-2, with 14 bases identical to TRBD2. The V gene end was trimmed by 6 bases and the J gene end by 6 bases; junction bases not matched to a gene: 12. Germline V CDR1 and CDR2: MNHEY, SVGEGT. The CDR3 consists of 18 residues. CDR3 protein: CASSRPPGTSGRAGELFF. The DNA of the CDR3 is TGTGCCAGCAGCAGACCTCCGGGGACTAGCGGGAGAGCCGGGGAGCTGTTTTTT.

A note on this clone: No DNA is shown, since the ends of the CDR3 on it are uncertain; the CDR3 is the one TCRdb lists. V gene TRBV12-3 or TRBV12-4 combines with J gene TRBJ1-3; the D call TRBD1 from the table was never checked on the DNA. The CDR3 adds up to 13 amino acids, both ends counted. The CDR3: CASSFGSGNTIYF.

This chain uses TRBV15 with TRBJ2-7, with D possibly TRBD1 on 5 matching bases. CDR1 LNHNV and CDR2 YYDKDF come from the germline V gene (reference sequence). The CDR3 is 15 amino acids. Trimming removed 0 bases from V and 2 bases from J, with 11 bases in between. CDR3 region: CATSRDPKGTYEQYF. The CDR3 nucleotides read TGTGCCACCAGCAGAGATCCGAAGGGGACCTACGAGCAGTACTTC.

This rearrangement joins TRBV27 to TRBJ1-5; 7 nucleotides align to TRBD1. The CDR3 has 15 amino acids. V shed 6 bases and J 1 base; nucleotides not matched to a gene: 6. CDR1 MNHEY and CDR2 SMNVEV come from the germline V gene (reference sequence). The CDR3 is CASSRQGLSNQPQHF. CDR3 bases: TGTGCCAGCAGCCGACAGGGATTGAGCAATCAGCCCCAGCATTTT.

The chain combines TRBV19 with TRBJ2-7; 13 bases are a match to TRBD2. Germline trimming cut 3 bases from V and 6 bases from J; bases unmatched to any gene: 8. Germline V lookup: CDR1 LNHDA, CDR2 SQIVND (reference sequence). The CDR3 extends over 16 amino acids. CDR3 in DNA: TGTGCCAGTAGTATTAGGACTAGCGGGAGAAGAGGCGAGCAGTACTTC. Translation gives CASSIRTSGRRGEQYF.

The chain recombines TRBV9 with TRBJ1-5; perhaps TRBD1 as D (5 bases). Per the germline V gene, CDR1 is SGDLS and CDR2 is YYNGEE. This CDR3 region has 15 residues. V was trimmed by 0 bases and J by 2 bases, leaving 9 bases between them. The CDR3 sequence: CASSVGGVGNQPQHF. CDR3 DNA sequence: TGTGCCAGCAGCGTAGGGGGGGTTGGCAATCAGCCCCAGCATTTT.